The present TCR beta chain was sequenced within a study of blood T cell repertoires in COVID-19. Produced via immunoSEQ multiplex PCR; TCRdb's table is partial and in-frame only. The sample lists 180,000 or so clones; about 80% were seen once. Between the trimmed V and J ends, which lost 5 bases and 6 bases, there was a span of 21 bases. The CDR3 length is 16 residues. Germline values: CDR1 MNHEY, CDR2 SVGEGT. The TCR sequence derives from a man aged 55 to 70 who had been exposed to COVID-19. The sequencing sample was made of PBMCs or T cells enriched from blood (not recorded which). The chain combines TRBV6-2 or TRBV6-3 with TRBJ2-3; TRBD2 is a possible D gene (6 bases). The CDR3 DNA sequence: TGTGCCAGCAGTCCCTCCGGCGGGATCGTGTCGGATACGCAGTATTTT. Its protein product is CASSPSGGIVSDTQYF.